Presented here are 32 T cell receptor beta chains from one specimen sequenced in a study of shared clonotypes between healthy human individuals. Using immunoSEQ multiplex PCR, the repertoire was profiled, and TCRdb retains in-frame clones only, with some absent. The data show around 1,100,000 clones, roughly 77% seen once. The specimen was memory CD4+ T cells from PBMCs. Subset denoted: CD45RA-negative fraction. Source of these receptors: a man between 18 and 29 years old in good health. Some clones in this sample may be carry-over from other donors' samples.

The V and J genes are TRBV27 and TRBJ2-6; D remains ambiguous. Trimming took off 5 bases at V and 3 bases at J, with 5 bases between the two ends. The CDR3 totals 13 residues. Looked up from germline, CDR1 is MNHEY and CDR2 is SMNVEV (reference sequence). In nucleotides, the CDR3 is TGTGCCAGCAGTATCTATGGGGCCAACGTCCTGACTTTC. It translates to CASSIYGANVLTF.

This sequence joins TRBV7-3 and TRBJ2-2; possibly TRBD1 for D (5 bases). V lost 5 bases and J 1 base, leaving 14 bases between the germline ends. This CDR3 spans 16 amino acids. Germline values: CDR1 SGHTA, CDR2 FQGTGA. CDR3 coding DNA: TGTGCCAGCAGCCGAATGGTTGGACAGAACACCGGGGAGCTGTTTTTT. It encodes CASSRMVGQNTGELFF.

CDR3 loop: CASSLSPWLAGRYEQYF. The DNA for the CDR3 is TGTGCCAGCAGTTTATCTCCGTGGCTAGCGGGCCGCTACGAGCAGTACTTC. The V gene is TRBV28, the J gene TRBJ2-7; 8 bases line up with TRBD2. CDR1 and CDR2 (germline): MDHEN, SYDVKM. The trim removed 1 base at V and 3 bases at J, leaving 11 bases unmatched. The CDR3 totals 17 residues.

The chain recombines TRBV18 with TRBJ2-5, with D unclear. Between the trimmed V and J ends, which lost 6 bases and 1 base, there was a span of 12 bases. The CDR3 has 14 residues. Germline V gene lookup returns CDR1 KGHSH and CDR2 LQKENI. DNA of the CDR3: TGTGCCAGCTCCCGGGCAGGAGCCCAAGAGACCCAGTACTTC. Translating gives CASSRAGAQETQYF.

The V gene is TRBV7-6, the J gene TRBJ2-7; TRBD1 aligns across 8 bases. The J segment lost 0 bases and the V segment lost 5 bases, leaving 15 bases of the junction unmatched. The CDR3 runs 18 residues. The germline V gene encodes CDR1 SGHVS and CDR2 FNYEAQ. The CDR3 spells CASSEGVTGAANSYEQYF. The CDR3 DNA is TGTGCCAGCAGCGAGGGGGTGACAGGGGCCGCCAACTCCTACGAGCAGTACTTC.

This chain links TRBV5-8 with TRBJ1-2; 9 nucleotides agree with TRBD1. Trimming at V came to 3 bases and at J to 7 bases, leaving 4 bases not matched to a gene. Germline V lookup: CDR1 SGHTS, CDR2 YDEGEE. This CDR3 is built from 13 residues. The CDR3 sequence is CASSWGDRAGYTF. CDR3 sequence (DNA): TGTGCCAGCAGCTGGGGGGACAGGGCTGGCTACACCTTC.

The chain carries TRBV14 and TRBJ1-2; D unclear. Germline CDR1 and CDR2: SGHDN and FVKESK. Trimming cost V 4 bases and J 0 bases, with 12 bases left between them. The CDR3 has 15 residues. The CDR3 DNA reads as TGTGCCAGCAGCCGTAGGGCCGCAGCTAACTATGGCTACACCTTC. Translation: CASSRRAAANYGYTF.

J is TRBJ1-5 and V is TRBV18, with D hard to call. Germline CDR1 reads KGHSH; CDR2 reads LQKENI. Deletions cut 3 bases from V and 0 bases from J, with 9 bases between. The CDR3 consists of 15 residues. The CDR3 region has the DNA TGTGCCAGCTCACCCACCACGAGTAGCAATCAGCCCCAGCATTTT. Protein sequence: CASSPTTSSNQPQHF.

This chain connects TRBV5-1 to TRBJ2-1, with 10 positions matching TRBD2. Per germline, CDR1 SGHRS and CDR2 YFSETQ. V was clipped by 6 bases and J by 0 bases; unmatched bases: 15. This CDR3 comprises 19 residues. Written as DNA, the CDR3 is TGCGCCAGCAATTCCGGGACTAGCGCGAAATGGAGCTCCTACAATGAGCAGTTCTTC. This sequence encodes CASNSGTSAKWSSYNEQFF.

The chain combines TRBV5-6 with TRBJ2-1; TRBD2 matches at 9 bases. J gave up 9 bases and V 1 base, and 8 bases lay outside the gene matches. The length of the CDR3 is 15 residues. CDR1 SGHDT and CDR2 YYEEEE come from the germline V gene. The DNA for the CDR3 is TGTGCCAGCAGCTTGCTAGCGGGATCTTTCGGTGAGCAGTTCTTC. Its protein product is CASSLLAGSFGEQFF.

The chain is built from TRBV6-5 and TRBJ2-5; D is ambiguous. Looked up from germline, CDR1 is MNHEY and CDR2 is SVGAGI. V dropped 2 bases and J dropped 5 bases, with 6 bases sitting between them. The CDR3 loop spans 12 amino acids. CDR3 protein: CASSYMGETQYF. For the CDR3, the DNA is TGTGCCAGCAGTTACATGGGGGAGACCCAGTACTTC.

V and J are TRBV30 and TRBJ2-1; TRBD2 might be the D (6 bases). CDR1 and CDR2 (germline): GTSNPN, SVGIG (reference sequence). Trimming stripped 4 bases from V and 7 bases from J, with 14 bases between. The CDR3 is made up of 13 amino acids. CDR3 DNA sequence: TGTGCCTGGATGTCTAGTCGGGGGAATGAGCAGTTCTTC. Amino acids: CAWMSSRGNEQFF. The variable domain in full, completed from reference TRBV30 and TRBJ2-1, reads SQTIHQWPATLVQPVGSPLSLECTVEGTSNPNLYWYRQAAGRGLQLLFYSVGIGQISSEVPQNLSASRPQDRQFILSSKKLLLSDSGFYLCAWMSSRGNEQFFGPGTRLTVL.

V gene TRBV19 combines with J gene TRBJ2-6; tentative D call: TRBD1 (6 bases). Deletions cut 7 bases from V and 0 bases from J, with 19 bases between. Germline-derived CDR1 and CDR2 are LNHDA and SQIVND (reference sequence). This CDR3 has 18 residues. The DNA of the CDR3 is TGTGCCAGTAAAGATCTAGGGGACACCCTCTCTGGGGCCAACGTCCTGACTTTC. Amino acids: CASKDLGDTLSGANVLTF. The complete variable domain, with remaining parts taken from reference TRBV19 and TRBJ2-6, reads DGGITQSPKYLFRKEGQNVTLSCEQNLNHDAMYWYRQDPGQGLRLIYYSQIVNDFQKGDIAEGYSVSREKKESFPLTVTSAQKNPTAFYLCASKDLGDTLSGANVLTFGAGSRLTVL.

This clone has only a few counts. This chain joins TRBV5-4 and TRBJ1-3; D gene uncertain. There are 16 residues in the CDR3. The V gene lost 3 bases and the J gene lost 0 bases, with 13 bases spanning the gap. Germline CDR1 and CDR2: SGHNT and YYREEE (reference sequence). CDR3 coding DNA: TGTGCCAGCAGCTCCCCAGATAGACGCTCTGGAAACACCATATATTTT. Protein product: CASSSPDRRSGNTIYF.

J is TRBJ1-1 and V is TRBV6-1, with a tentative D call TRBD1 (6 bases). Deletions cut 2 bases from V and 0 bases from J, with 13 bases between. CDR3 length: 16 residues. The germline V gene has CDR1 MNHNS and CDR2 SASEGT. DNA of the CDR3: TGTGCCAGCAGTGAATTTGGGGGGCGCATGAACACTGAAGCTTTCTTT. Encoded protein: CASSEFGGRMNTEAFF.

The table lists this clone with a count of one. The CDR3 reads CASSSSGGPQETQYF. Here the CDR3 DNA reads TGTGCCAGCAGTTCTAGCGGGGGGCCACAAGAGACCCAGTACTTC. V and J are TRBV2 and TRBJ2-5; 11 nucleotides agree with TRBD2. Germline values: CDR1 SNHLY, CDR2 FYNNEI. Losses at the gene ends were 5 bases for V and 2 bases for J; bases not matched to a gene: 4. CDR3 length: 15 residues.

This clone appeared a single time. This chain connects TRBV2 to TRBJ2-7; possible D gene TRBD2, 5 bases. The germline V gene has CDR1 SNHLY and CDR2 FYNNEI. There are 12 residues in the CDR3. The V gene lost 2 bases and the J gene lost 6 bases, with 8 bases spanning the gap. The CDR3 here is CASSEPGIEQYF. The CDR3 DNA sequence: TGTGCCAGCAGTGAACCGGGGATCGAGCAGTACTTC.

This clone was seen more than once but under ten times. The V call is TRBV6-6, the J call TRBJ1-4; D remains ambiguous. The length of the CDR3 is 13 residues. Trimming pared 6 bases from V and 3 bases from J, leaving 8 bases between. Looked up from germline, CDR1 is MNHNY and CDR2 is SVGAGI (reference sequence). The CDR3 DNA sequence: TGTGCCAGCAGGGACGGGTCTAATGAAAAACTGTTTTTT. Protein product: CASRDGSNEKLFF.

The genes are TRBV30 and TRBJ1-1; D perhaps matches TRBD1 (5 bases). There are 13 residues in the CDR3. Germline CDR1 reads GTSNPN; CDR2 reads SVGIG (reference sequence). Trimming removed 8 bases at V and 4 bases at J, with 17 bases between. In DNA, the CDR3 is TGTGCCCTCTACCGGGACTTGGGCACTGAAGCTTTCTTT. Protein sequence: CALYRDLGTEAFF.

V and J are TRBV5-1 and TRBJ1-2; 8 nucleotides line up with TRBD1. Losses at the gene ends were 3 bases for V and 4 bases for J; bases not matched to a gene: 8. The CDR3 sequence is 15 residues long. Germline values: CDR1 SGHRS, CDR2 YFSETQ. CDR3 region: CASSSAADRVYGYTF. In DNA, the CDR3 is TGCGCCAGCAGCTCCGCCGCGGACAGGGTCTATGGCTACACCTTC.

This clone was seen a few times. V is TRBV2 and J is TRBJ1-1; D gene ambiguous. CDR3 length: 14 amino acids. Trimming took off 6 bases at V and 3 bases at J, with 14 bases between the two ends. Germline V gene data show CDR1 as SNHLY and CDR2 as FYNNEI. This CDR3 is CASSALLGDTEAFF. Here the CDR3 DNA reads TGTGCCAGCAGCGCCCTACTTGGCGACACTGAAGCTTTCTTT. Full variable domain (rest looked up from reference TRBV2 and TRBJ1-1): EPEVTQTPSHQVTQMGQEVILRCVPISNHLYFYWYRQILGQKVEFLVSFYNNEISEKSEIFDDQFSVERPDGSNFTLKIRSTKLEDSAMYFCASSALLGDTEAFFGQGTRLTVV.

This chain links TRBV2 with TRBJ2-3; 13 bases agree with TRBD2. This CDR3 comprises 15 residues. V gave up 7 bases and J gave up 2 bases; unmatched junction bases: 3. CDR1 and CDR2 from the germline V gene are SNHLY and FYNNEI. CDR3 in amino acids: CASKGTSGITDTQYF. The CDR3 DNA follows: TGTGCCAGCAAAGGGACTAGCGGGATCACAGATACGCAGTATTTT.

This chain's CDR3 is CAWSKPRTDQPQHF. CDR3 sequence (DNA): TGTGCCTGGAGTAAGCCGAGAACGGATCAGCCCCAGCATTTT. V usage is TRBV30 and J usage is TRBJ1-5; the D is unclear. The CDR3 consists of 14 residues. The ends were cut back, 2 bases at V and 5 bases at J, with 13 bases in the middle. The germline CDR1 and CDR2 sequences are GTSNPN and SVGIG (reference sequence).

The chain couples TRBV5-4 to TRBJ2-1, with D possibly matching TRBD2 (5 bases). The length of the CDR3 is 11 residues. The V end lost 4 bases, the J end lost 9 bases, and 8 bases lay between the germline ends. The germline V gene has CDR1 SGHNT and CDR2 YYREEE (reference sequence). CDR3 sequence (DNA): TGTGCCAGCAGCCTTGCGGGTGAGCAGTTCTTC. It specifies CASSLAGEQFF.

There are a few counts of this clone. The chain combines TRBV27 with TRBJ1-1; maybe TRBD1 (6 bases). There are 16 residues in the CDR3. Trimming removed 6 bases at V and 3 bases at J, with 20 bases between. Germline CDR1 MNHEY, CDR2 SMNVEV (reference sequence). CDR3 nucleotide sequence: TGTGCCAGCAGAGGACCCACGCAGGGGTTGGACACTGAAGCTTTCTTT. Residues: CASRGPTQGLDTEAFF.

There are many counts of this clone. This chain uses TRBV6-4 with TRBJ2-2, with D hard to call. Trimming took 2 bases from V and 3 from J, leaving 4 bases between them. This CDR3 spans 13 amino acids. The germline gives CDR1 MRHNA, CDR2 SNTAGT. As DNA, the CDR3 is TGTGCCAGCAGTGACAGGGACACCGGGGAGCTGTTTTTT. Translation: CASSDRDTGELFF.

This chain uses TRBV28 with TRBJ2-3, with D possibly being TRBD2 (7 bases). This CDR3 is built from 14 residues. The germline V gene encodes CDR1 MDHEN and CDR2 SYDVKM. Trimming took off 8 bases at V and 0 bases at J, with 12 bases between the two ends. CDR3 sequence: CASRGAKSTDTQYF. The CDR3 DNA is TGTGCCAGCCGGGGGGCGAAAAGCACAGATACGCAGTATTTT.

This clone has only one observation. J is TRBJ2-7 and V is TRBV7-3; 9 positions agree with TRBD1. Germline CDR1 is SGHTA and CDR2 is FQGTGA. V shed 4 bases and J 6 bases; nucleotides not matched to a gene: 7. The CDR3 sequence is 14 residues long. CDR3 residues: CASSSGTGLGEQYF. For the CDR3, the DNA is TGTGCCAGCAGCTCCGGGACAGGGTTGGGCGAGCAGTACTTC.

A few counts support this clone. The rearrangement uses TRBV11-1 and TRBJ1-2; D gene unclear. Germline CDR1 is SGHAT and CDR2 is FQDESV (reference sequence). Trimming shortened V by 5 bases and J by 4 bases, and 23 bases separated the two germline ends. This CDR3 comprises 17 residues. CDR3 DNA sequence: TGTGCCAGCAGCCCCAGTCTGGGCAGAGGGCAAAGCTATGGCTACACCTTC. Residues: CASSPSLGRGQSYGYTF.

CDR3 protein: CASSPGIGTQYF. The CDR3 bases are TGTGCCAGCAGCCCAGGGATCGGGACCCAGTACTTC. This chain uses TRBV7-3 with TRBJ2-5; possibly TRBD1 for D (5 bases). This CDR3 has 12 amino acids. Deletions cut 5 bases from V and 7 bases from J, with 11 bases between. Germline V gives CDR1 SGHTA, CDR2 FQGTGA.

The chain links TRBV28 to TRBJ2-7; 7 bases fit TRBD2. Trimming at V came to 8 bases and at J to 3 bases, leaving 10 bases not matched to a gene. There are 14 residues in the CDR3. Per the germline V gene, CDR1 is MDHEN and CDR2 is SYDVKM. The DNA of the CDR3 is TGTGCCAGCGAGCTAGGCGGGAGCCACTACGAGCAGTACTTC. This translates into CASELGGSHYEQYF.

This chain joins TRBV21-1 and TRBJ2-4; the DNA was not compared with TRBD1, the D call given in the table. TRBV21-1 is reported as a pseudogene. The length of the CDR3 is 16 residues. The CDR3 nucleotides are TGTGCCAGCAGCAAAACAGGAGACCTAGCCAAAAACATTCAGTACTTC. Its translation: CASSKTGDLAKNIQYF.